This TCR beta chain was identified during a study of Graves' ophthalmopathy and Graves' hyperthyroidism. The junction had 9 bases not matched to a gene; V was cut back by 4 bases and J by 6 bases. Germline CDR1 reads MGHRA; CDR2 reads YSYEKL. The CDR3 loop spans 15 amino acids. Amplified material comprised TCR beta CDR3 regions derived from RNA transcripts. RT-PCR in the first round used HTBI primers; a second-round multiplex PCR followed. TCRdb re-called the multiplex PCR reads with MiXCR, one entry per CDR3 protein. The data hold some 750,000 distinct CDR3 sequences, with 40% observed a single time. Ineligible for inclusion were patients with other autoimmune diseases, uncontrolled infections, pregnancy or lactation. Clinical symptoms, serum thyroxine, TRAb, thyroid ultrasound and orbital computed tomography formed the basis of diagnosis.

The specimen was peripheral blood. The chain joins TRBV4-1 to TRBJ1-2; 9 bases map to TRBD1. The receptor was isolated from an adult man with Graves' ophthalmopathy. The CDR3 nucleotides read TGCGCCAGCAGCCGGACCGGGACAGGGAACGATGGCTACACCTTC. This sequence encodes CASSRTGTGNDGYTF.